The 7 T cell receptor beta chains below all came from one sample that was sequenced in a study of T cell responses to AZD1222 COVID-19 vaccine. TCRdb keeps only in-frame clones here, not all; method: immunoSEQ multiplex PCR. The sample yields some 84,000 clones, over 70% seen once. This material consisted of peripheral blood, taken on day 0 of AZD1222 vaccination. Receptors originate from an adult in good health.

The chain is built from TRBV10-3 and TRBJ2-6; D might be TRBD2 (6 bases). The ends were cut back, 7 bases at V and 4 bases at J, with 11 bases in the middle. The germline V gene has CDR1 ENHRY and CDR2 SYGVKD. This CDR3 spans 14 amino acids. In DNA, the CDR3 is TGTGCCATCACGGGGGATGCCGGGGCCAACGTCCTGACTTTC. Translated, it gives CAITGDAGANVLTF.

The genes are TRBV3-1 (or the pseudogene TRBV3-2) and TRBJ1-3, with 9 bases fitting TRBD1. The CDR3 loop spans 17 amino acids. The junction had 7 bases not matched to a gene; V was cut back by 3 bases and J by 1 base. From germline, CDR1 is LGHDT and CDR2 YNNKEL (reference sequence). The DNA of the CDR3 is TGTGCCAGCAGCCAGGCGGGACAGGGTATTTCTGGAAACACCATATATTTT. This translates into CASSQAGQGISGNTIYF.

This clone was detected once. The V and J genes are TRBV4-1 and TRBJ2-5, with D perhaps matching TRBD1 (6 bases). The CDR3 spans 14 residues. In germline, CDR1 is MGHRA, CDR2 YSYEKL. Trimming took off 1 base at V and 5 bases at J, with 11 bases between the two ends. CDR3 sequence (DNA): TGCGCCAGCAGCCAAGCAGGGGATATGGAGACCCAGTACTTC. It yields the protein CASSQAGDMETQYF.

The V call is TRBV10-3, the J call TRBJ2-3; 7 nucleotides line up with TRBD1. The ends lost 3 bases at V and 5 bases at J; junction bases unmatched: 5. CDR1 and CDR2 (germline): ENHRY, SYGVKD. The length of the CDR3 is 14 residues. The CDR3 nucleotides read TGTGCCATCAGTGAAAGGGACAGTGGAGATACGCAGTATTTT. It is translated as CAISERDSGDTQYF.

The chain combines TRBV6-5 with TRBJ1-3; D gene ambiguous. V lost 11 bases to trimming and J lost 2 bases, with 16 bases between them. The CDR3 sequence is 14 residues long. The germline gives CDR1 MNHEY, CDR2 SVGAGI. The CDR3 DNA reads TGTGCCGGACTGGACGGTGGAGCTGGAAACACCATATATTTT. Its protein is CAGLDGGAGNTIYF.

CDR3 loop: CASSFRPSWPEKLFF. In DNA form, the CDR3 reads TGTGCCAGCAGCTTTAGGCCTTCCTGGCCCGAAAAACTGTTTTTT. The chain is built from TRBV7-9 and TRBJ1-4; the D is unclear. V was clipped by 3 bases and J by 8 bases, with 16 bases between them. The germline CDR1 and CDR2 sequences are SEHNR and FQNEAQ (reference sequence). The CDR3 sequence is 15 residues long.

This clone was detected only a few times. J is TRBJ1-5 and V is TRBV28, with D possibly matching TRBD1 (6 bases). V was trimmed by 5 bases and J by 1 base, leaving 21 bases between them. CDR1 is MDHEN and CDR2 is SYDVKM in the germline V gene. The CDR3 has 18 residues. The CDR3 nucleotides are TGTGCCAGCAGTATTACAGGGTATCGGGGTGGAAGCAATCAGCCCCAGCATTTT. Its translation: CASSITGYRGGSNQPQHF. Based on the CDR3 plus reference TRBV28 and TRBJ1-5, the full variable domain is DVKVTQSSRYLVKRTGEKVFLECVQDMDHENMFWYRQDPGLGLRLIYFSYDVKMKEKGDIPEGYSVSREKKERFSLILESASTNQTSMYLCASSITGYRGGSNQPQHFGDGTRLSIL.